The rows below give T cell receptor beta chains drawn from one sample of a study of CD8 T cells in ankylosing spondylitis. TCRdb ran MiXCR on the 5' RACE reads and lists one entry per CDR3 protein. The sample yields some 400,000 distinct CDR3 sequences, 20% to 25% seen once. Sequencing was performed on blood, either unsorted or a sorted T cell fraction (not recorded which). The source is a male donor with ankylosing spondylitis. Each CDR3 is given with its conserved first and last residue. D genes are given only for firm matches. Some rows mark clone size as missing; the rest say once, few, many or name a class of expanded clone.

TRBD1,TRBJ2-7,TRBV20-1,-,TGCAGTGCTAGAGATATTGGGACAGGGTTATACGAGCAGTACTTC,CSARDIGTGLYEQYF
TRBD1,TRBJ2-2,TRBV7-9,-,TGTGCCAGCAGCACCTCAGGGGGATTGGTAACCGGGGAGCTGTTTTTT,CASSTSGGLVTGELFF
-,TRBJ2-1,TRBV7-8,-,TGTGCCAGCGTATATGTGAGCGGGTCCGCCGAGCAGTTCTTC,CASVYVSGSAEQFF
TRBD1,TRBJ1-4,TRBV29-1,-,TGCAGCGCGTCACAGGGGGACCGAGAAAAACTGTTTTTT,CSASQGDREKLFF
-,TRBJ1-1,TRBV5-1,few,TGCGCCAGCAGCGCGACTTCAGGGAGCACTGAAGCTTTCTTT,CASSATSGSTEAFF
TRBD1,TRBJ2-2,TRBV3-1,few,TGTGCCAGCAGCCAAGCGGTCAGGGGGACACCTCTGAACACCGGGGAGCTGTTTTTT,CASSQAVRGTPLNTGELFF
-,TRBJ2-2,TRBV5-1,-,TGCGCCAGCAGCTTTTCAACGAACACCGGGGAGCTGTTTTTT,CASSFSTNTGELFF
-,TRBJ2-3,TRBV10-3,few,TGTGCCATCAGTGAGTCAAGGCGCGCAGATACGCAGTATTTT,CAISESRRADTQYF
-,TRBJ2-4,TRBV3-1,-,TGTGCCAGCAGCCTAAACAGAAACATTCAGTACTTC,CASSLNRNIQYF
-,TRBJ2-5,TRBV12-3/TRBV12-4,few,TGTGCCAGCACCCTGGAGGTTAGGAGTGAGGCCCAGTACTTC,CASTLEVRSEAQYF
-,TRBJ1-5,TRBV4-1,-,TGCGCCAGCAGCCCACAAGATGCAGGGGATAACGACCCCCAGCATTTT,CASSPQDAGDNDPQHF
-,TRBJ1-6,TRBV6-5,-,TGTGCCAGCAGGACCCTGGAACGGCCCCTCCACTTT,CASRTLERPLHF
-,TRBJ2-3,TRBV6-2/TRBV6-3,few,TGTGCCAGCAGTTACCCCGCAAACTCTAGCACAGATACGCAGTATTTT,CASSYPANSSTDTQYF
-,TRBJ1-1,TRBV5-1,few,TGCGCCAGCAGCTTGGCGAGGTACACTGAAGCTTTCTTT,CASSLARYTEAFF
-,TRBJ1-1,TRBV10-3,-,TGTGCCATCAGTAAAGACAGATGGAACACTGAAGCTTTCTTT,CAISKDRWNTEAFF
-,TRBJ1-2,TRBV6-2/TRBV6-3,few,TGTGCCAGCAGTTCCCCTCGGAGAAATTGGCACGGCTACACCTTC,CASSSPRRNWHGYTF
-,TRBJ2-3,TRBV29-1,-,TGCAGCGTTGGAGGATTAGGGGGGTCGGGCACAGATACGCAGTATTTT,CSVGGLGGSGTDTQYF
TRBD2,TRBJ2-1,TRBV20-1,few,TGCAGTGCTAGACCGGGACTAGGGGTCAATGAGCAGTTCTTC,CSARPGLGVNEQFF
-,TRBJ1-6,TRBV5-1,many,TGCGCCAGCAGCTTGAGGGACGTAGATGGTGGACCCCTCCACTTT,CASSLRDVDGGPLHF
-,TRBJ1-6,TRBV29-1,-,TGCAGCGTTGAAGAGGAGGAGGCTTGCCTTTATTCACCCCTCCACTTT,CSVEEEEACLYSPLHF
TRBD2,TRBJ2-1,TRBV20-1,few,TGCAGTGCTAGAGATCCCAGAGGAGCGGGAGGGGGGAATGAGCAGTTCTTC,CSARDPRGAGGGNEQFF
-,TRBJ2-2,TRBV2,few,TGTGCCAGCAGTGACGGAGCGATCAATACCGGGGAGCTGTTTTTT,CASSDGAINTGELFF
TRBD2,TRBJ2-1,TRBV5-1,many,TGCGCCAGCAGCTTGGGCATTAGCGGGAGCTCCTACAATGAGCAGTTCTTC,CASSLGISGSSYNEQFF
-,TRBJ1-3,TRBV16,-,TGTGCCAGCAGCCGGGACTTCTTCTCTGGAAACACCATATATTTT,CASSRDFFSGNTIYF
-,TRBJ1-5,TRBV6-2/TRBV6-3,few,TGTGCCAGCAGTTACGGTGCAGGGGCGTCGCCCCAGCATTTT,CASSYGAGASPQHF
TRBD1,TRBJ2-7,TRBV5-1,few,TGCGCCAGCAGCGCGGGACAGGGGAATACCTACGAGCAGTACTTC,CASSAGQGNTYEQYF
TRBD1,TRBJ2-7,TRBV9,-,TGTGCCAGCAGCCCGCGCGGACAGGGGATTTACGAGCAGTACTTC,CASSPRGQGIYEQYF
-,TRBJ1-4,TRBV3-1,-,TGTGCCAGCAGCCAAGATAGGGAAAAACTGTTTTTT,CASSQDREKLFF
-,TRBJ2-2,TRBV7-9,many,TGTGCCAGCAGTAGGGAGAACACCGGGGAGCTGTTTTTT,CASSRENTGELFF
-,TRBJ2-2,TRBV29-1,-,TGCAGCGTTCCAAGACTAGAAGGCACCGGGGAGCTGTTTTTT,CSVPRLEGTGELFF
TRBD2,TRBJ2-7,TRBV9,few,TGTGCCAGCAGCGCGAGCGGGAGTGGGAACGAGCAGTACTTC,CASSASGSGNEQYF
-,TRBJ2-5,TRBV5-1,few,TGCGCCAGCAGCTTGGCTAGTCCGGAAGAGACCCAGTACTTC,CASSLASPEETQYF
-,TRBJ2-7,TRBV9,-,TGTGCCAGCAGCGTGGAACCAGAAAGGGGGAAGCAGTACTTC,CASSVEPERGKQYF
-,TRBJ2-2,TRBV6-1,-,TGTGCCAGCAGCCTCCTAGGGGGGATAAGCACCGGGGAGCTGTTTTTT,CASSLLGGISTGELFF
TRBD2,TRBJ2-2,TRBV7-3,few,TGTGCCAGCAGCCTCCGACTAGCGGGATCTGGGGAGCTGTTTTTT,CASSLRLAGSGELFF
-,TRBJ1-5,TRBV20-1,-,TGCAGTGCTAGAAACCGACGGAACAATCAGCCCCAGCATTTT,CSARNRRNNQPQHF
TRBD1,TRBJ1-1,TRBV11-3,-,TGTGCCAGCAGCACGACAGGGCACACTGAAGCTTTCTTT,CASSTTGHTEAFF
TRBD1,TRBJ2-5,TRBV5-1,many,TGCGCCAGCAGCCTGGACAGGGGGGTTGAGACCCAGTACTTC,CASSLDRGVETQYF
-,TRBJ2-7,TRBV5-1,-,TGCGCCAGCAGCTCCTGGAGGGAGGAGACCGAGCAGTACTTC,CASSSWREETEQYF
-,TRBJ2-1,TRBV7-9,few,TGTGCCAGCAGCGTACGGGAGTTTCAGCTACGCAATGAGCAGTTCTTC,CASSVREFQLRNEQFF
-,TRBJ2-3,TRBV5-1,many,TGCGCCAGCTGTTGGGCGGACCCCACAGATACGCAGTATTTT,CASCWADPTDTQYF
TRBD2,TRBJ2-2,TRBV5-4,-,TGTGCCAGCAGCTTGGCCGGGACTAGGAACACCGGGGAGCTGTTTTTT,CASSLAGTRNTGELFF
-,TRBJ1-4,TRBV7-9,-,TGTGCCAGCAGCTTAGGGAGATATACAGGAGCAGGTGAAAAACTGTTTTTT,CASSLGRYTGAGEKLFF
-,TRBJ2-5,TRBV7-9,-,TGTGCCAGCAGCTTAGATGGAATCGCCCAAGAGACCCAGTACTTC,CASSLDGIAQETQYF
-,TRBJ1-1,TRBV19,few,TGTGCCAGTATTGGGGTTTGGAACACTGAAGCTTTCTTT,CASIGVWNTEAFF
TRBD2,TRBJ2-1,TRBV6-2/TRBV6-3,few,TGTGCCTCCGATGGTAGCGGGAGTTACTACAATGAGCAGTTCTTC,CASDGSGSYYNEQFF
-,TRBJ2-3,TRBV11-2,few,TGTGCCAGCAGCTTCGGGACATCCCCAGATACGCAGTATTTT,CASSFGTSPDTQYF
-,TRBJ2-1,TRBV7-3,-,TGTGCCAGCAGCAGAAGCAGGGGCAATGAGCAGTTCTTC,CASSRSRGNEQFF
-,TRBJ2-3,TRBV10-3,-,TGTGCCATCAGTGGGGTACAGGACACAGATACGCAGTATTTT,CAISGVQDTDTQYF
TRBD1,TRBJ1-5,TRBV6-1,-,TGTGCCAGCAGTGAAAAGACAGGGCCCCGGAAGCCCCAGCATTTT,CASSEKTGPRKPQHF
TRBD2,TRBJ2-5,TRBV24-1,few,TGTGCCACCAGTGAAAGCGGGGGGCTGGAGACCCAGTACTTC,CATSESGGLETQYF
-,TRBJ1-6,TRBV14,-,TGTGCCAGCAGCCAAGAAGTAACCTATAATTCACCCCTCCACTTT,CASSQEVTYNSPLHF
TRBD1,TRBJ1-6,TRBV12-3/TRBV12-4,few,TGTGCCAGCAGTAATACAGGGGATTCACCCCTCCACTTT,CASSNTGDSPLHF